Each of the 28 T cell receptor beta chains below was sequenced from the same sample in a study of spatial heterogeneity in lung cancer. TCRdb re-derived calls from the 5' RACE reads in MiXCR, one entry per CDR3 protein. The sample consists of some 46,000 distinct CDR3 sequences, approximately 12% of them appearing once. As to time point: blood at routine non-recurrence follow-up after resection. This specimen was PBMCs, taken at follow-up. Every receptor here comes from a male donor with early-stage non-small cell lung cancer.

There are many counts of this clonotype. In DNA form, the CDR3 reads TGTGCCAGCAGCAAACTAGCGGGGGGGGCAGATACGCAGTATTTT. It codes for CASSKLAGGADTQYF. The chain recombines TRBV6-5 with TRBJ2-3; 13 bases are shared with TRBD2. Per the germline V gene, CDR1 is MNHEY and CDR2 is SVGAGI. The CDR3 totals 15 residues. J gave up 4 bases and V 6 bases, and 4 bases lay outside the gene matches.

This clonotype was found a few times. The chain has TRBV12-5 and TRBJ2-3; 9 bases fit TRBD2. Germline V lookup: CDR1 LGHNT, CDR2 FRNRAP. The CDR3 totals 14 residues. J gave up 5 bases and V 5 bases, and 5 bases lay outside the gene matches. In DNA form, the CDR3 reads TGTGCTAGTGGTCTCGGGACTAGCCAAGATACGCAGTATTTT. Its translation is CASGLGTSQDTQYF. Complete variable domain (other parts from reference TRBV12-5 and TRBJ2-3): DARVTQTPRHKVTEMGQEVTMRCQPILGHNTVFWYRQTMMQGLELLAYFRNRAPLDDSGMPKDRFSAEMPDATLATLKIQPSEPRDSAVYFCASGLGTSQDTQYFGPGTRLTVL.

This clonotype was seen once. The genes are TRBV5-5 and TRBJ2-5; 7 nucleotides match TRBD2. The V gene's germline CDR1 is SGHKS and CDR2 YYEKEE (reference sequence). The length of the CDR3 is 15 residues. Trimming at V came to 1 base and at J to 4 bases, leaving 7 bases not matched to a gene. Written as DNA, the CDR3 is TGTGCCAGCAGCTTGAGCGGGATTCTTATAGAGACCCAGTACTTC. This translates into CASSLSGILIETQYF.

This clonotype was seen many times. The chain has TRBV29-1 and TRBJ1-2, with TRBD1 identical over 9 bases. CDR1 and CDR2 (germline): SQVTM, ANQGSEA. This CDR3 is built from 17 residues. The junction had 13 bases not matched to a gene; V was cut back by 2 bases and J by 3 bases. The CDR3 region is CSVERTGASYGDYGYTF. In nucleotides, the CDR3 is TGCAGCGTTGAAAGGACAGGGGCTAGCTACGGTGACTATGGCTACACCTTC.

A remark on this clonotype: A read error may explain this, as a much larger clone is one base away. The chain has TRBV5-5 and TRBJ1-1; D not resolved. The CDR3 has 14 residues. CDR1 and CDR2 from the germline V gene are SGHKS and YYEKEE (reference sequence). This CDR3 reads CVSSLIMGNTEAFF. CDR3 nucleotide sequence: TGTGTCAGCAGCTTGATAATGGGGAACACTGAAGCTTTCTTT.

In its sample, this clonotype was seen many times. The chain is built from TRBV6-6 and TRBJ1-1; D call uncertain. The germline V gene encodes CDR1 MNHNY and CDR2 SVGAGI (reference sequence). V shed 8 bases and J shed 1 base, with 14 bases lying between them. CDR3 length: 14 residues. The DNA for the CDR3 is TGTGCCAGCGTTCCCGAGACATCGAACACTGAAGCTTTCTTT. This codes for CASVPETSNTEAFF.

Only a few counts were recorded for this clonotype. The V gene is TRBV30, the J gene TRBJ2-7; 7 positions agree with TRBD1. Germline lookup yields CDR1 GTSNPN and CDR2 SVGIG (reference sequence). This CDR3 has 13 amino acids. V was pared by 5 bases and J by 11 bases, with 15 bases of the junction left unmatched. CDR3: CAWSVINTGQKYF. CDR3 nucleotides: TGTGCCTGGTCGGTGATTAACACGGGACAGAAGTACTTC.

The sample holds many counts of this clonotype. The CDR3 sequence is CASSSRTGMGNEQYF. CDR3 DNA sequence: TGTGCCAGCAGTTCTCGGACAGGAATGGGGAACGAGCAGTACTTC. The V call is TRBV28, the J call TRBJ2-7; 7 positions agree with TRBD1. V was clipped by 4 bases and J by 5 bases; unmatched bases: 11. This CDR3 contains 15 residues. In germline, CDR1 is MDHEN, CDR2 SYDVKM.

This clonotype was detected a few times. One junction end disagrees with the germline gene, perhaps due to a read error. V and J are TRBV7-8 and TRBJ2-7; no reliable D call. CDR3 length: 13 residues. CDR1 and CDR2 (germline): SGHVS, FQNEAQ. In nucleotides, the CDR3 is TGTGCCAGCAGCTTAGATATCGCAGGACGCGGCTTTTTC. Protein: CASSLDIAGRGFF.

In its sample, this clonotype was seen many times. V usage is TRBV7-9 and J usage is TRBJ2-4; TRBD2 is a possible D gene (6 bases). Looked up from germline, CDR1 is SEHNR and CDR2 is FQNEAQ (reference sequence). The CDR3 has 19 amino acids. Trimming stripped 5 bases from V and 1 base from J, with 24 bases between. In nucleotides, the CDR3 is TGTGCCAGCAGCCCAGCGGAGGGTCGTCGAGTGGTGGCCAAAAACATTCAGTACTTC. This translates into CASSPAEGRRVVAKNIQYF.

This clonotype came up many times. The rearrangement links TRBV29-1 to TRBJ2-3; TRBD1 aligns across 10 bases. The germline CDR1 and CDR2 sequences are SQVTM and ANQGSEA. This CDR3 is built from 12 residues. Unmatched junction bases numbered 3, after V lost 7 bases and J lost 5 bases. The CDR3 here is CSADRGKDTQYF. DNA of the CDR3: TGCAGCGCGGACAGGGGGAAAGATACGCAGTATTTT.

This rearrangement joins TRBV5-6 to TRBJ2-3; D unresolved. Germline CDR1 and CDR2: SGHDT and YYEEEE. This CDR3 has 16 residues. Trimming took 4 bases from V and 0 from J, leaving 15 bases between them. This CDR3 is CASSGGMAKSTDTQYF. CDR3 nucleotide sequence: TGTGCCAGCAGCGGCGGTATGGCCAAGAGCACAGATACGCAGTATTTT.

The table lists this clonotype with many counts. V usage is TRBV12-3 or TRBV12-4 and J usage is TRBJ1-1; D unresolved. The CDR3 consists of 14 residues. Trimming pared 3 bases from V and 4 bases from J, leaving 12 bases between. The CDR3 protein is CASSFDERRTEAFF. The CDR3 nucleotides are TGTGCCAGCAGTTTTGATGAGAGGCGCACTGAAGCTTTCTTT.

The J gene is TRBJ1-1, the V gene TRBV7-9; 11 bases match TRBD1. V trimming: 4 bases; J trimming: 5 bases; junction bases outside the gene matches: 9. The CDR3 covers 16 residues. CDR1 is SEHNR and CDR2 is FQNEAQ in the germline V gene (reference sequence). This chain's CDR3 is CASSSTDRGLYTEAFF. CDR3 DNA sequence: TGTGCCAGCAGCTCCACGGACAGGGGGCTGTATACTGAAGCTTTCTTT.

This clonotype was counted many times. J is TRBJ1-1 and V is TRBV12-3 or TRBV12-4; D might be TRBD1 (6 bases). The CDR3 extends over 16 amino acids. Trimming left V 3 bases short and J 1 base short, with 15 bases between. The CDR3 reads CASSLYWGAANTEAFF. CDR3 in DNA: TGTGCCAGCAGTTTGTACTGGGGGGCTGCGAACACTGAAGCTTTCTTT.

This clonotype was recorded at least ten times. The chain couples TRBV29-1 to TRBJ2-5; D perhaps matches TRBD1 (6 bases). The CDR3 is 12 amino acids. CDR1 is SQVTM and CDR2 is ANQGSEA in the germline V gene. V shed 7 bases and J shed 3 bases, with 12 bases lying between them. The CDR3 coding sequence is TGCAGCGCCTCATCAGGGGAAGAGACCCAGTACTTC. Its protein is CSASSGEETQYF. Based on the CDR3 plus reference TRBV29-1 and TRBJ2-5, the full variable domain is SAVISQKPSRDICQRGTSLTIQCQVDSQVTMMFWYRQQPGQSLTLIATANQGSEATYESGFVIDKFPISRPNLTFSTLTVSNMSPEDSSIYLCSASSGEETQYFGPGTRLLVL.

This clonotype was found many times. The chain is built from TRBV27 and TRBJ2-1; D unresolved. Trimming left V 5 bases short and J 5 bases short, with 13 bases between. The CDR3 is made up of 14 amino acids. CDR1 and CDR2 (germline): MNHEY, SMNVEV (reference sequence). The DNA for the CDR3 is TGTGCCAGCAGTCCCCGGGTAGGAAACAATGAGCAGTTCTTC. It encodes CASSPRVGNNEQFF.

As for this clonotype: A much larger clone differs from this one at a single base, so this may be a read error. The chain carries TRBV7-2 and TRBJ2-7, with 12 bases that match TRBD2. CDR3 length: 15 amino acids. Germline CDR1 SGHTA, CDR2 FQGNSA. In nucleotides, the CDR3 is TGTGCCAGCAGCGCGAGGACTAGCGGGGACTACGGGCAGTACTTC. Protein: CASSARTSGDYGQYF.

This clonotype was observed many times. J is TRBJ2-2 and V is TRBV3-1; the D is unclear. CDR3 length: 15 residues. Germline V gene data show CDR1 as LGHDT and CDR2 as YNNKEL (reference sequence). V dropped 1 base and J dropped 6 bases, with 12 bases sitting between them. CDR3 protein: CASSQVQDLAGELFF. The CDR3 DNA follows: TGTGCCAGCAGCCAAGTCCAGGACCTCGCCGGGGAGCTGTTTTTT.

This clonotype was recorded many times. This chain uses TRBV24-1 with TRBJ2-1, with 7 bases aligning to TRBD2. CDR1 KGHDR and CDR2 SFDVKD come from the germline V gene. V trimming: 1 base; J trimming: 5 bases; junction bases outside the gene matches: 4. The CDR3 extends over 15 amino acids. The CDR3 loop is CATSDLSSGNNEQFF. The CDR3 DNA follows: TGTGCCACCAGTGATTTATCTAGCGGCAACAATGAGCAGTTCTTC.

This clonotype has a count of ten or more. This chain links TRBV7-2 with TRBJ2-7; D gene ambiguous. CDR3 length: 14 amino acids. CDR1 and CDR2 from the germline V gene are SGHTA and FQGNSA. V lost 5 bases to trimming and J lost 0 bases, with 11 bases between them. In DNA, the CDR3 is TGTGCCAGCAGCCGAAACACTCGCTCCTACGAGCAGTACTTC. Translating it yields CASSRNTRSYEQYF.

This chain links TRBV7-9 with TRBJ2-3, with 13 bases identical to TRBD2. This CDR3 spans 18 amino acids. From germline, CDR1 is SEHNR and CDR2 FQNEAQ (reference sequence). The V gene end was trimmed by 5 bases and the J gene end by 0 bases; junction bases not matched to a gene: 8. CDR3 sequence: CASSPPTSGGTSTDTQYF. DNA of the CDR3: TGTGCCAGCAGCCCCCCGACTAGCGGGGGGACTAGCACAGATACGCAGTATTTT.

The table lists this clonotype with a few counts. The chain links TRBV11-2 to TRBJ2-3, with D unresolved. V was clipped by 1 base and J by 6 bases, with 11 bases between them. The CDR3 length is 14 residues. Germline lookup yields CDR1 SGHAT and CDR2 FQNNGV. The CDR3 protein is CASSLGNLGDTQYF. The CDR3 DNA is TGTGCCAGCAGCTTAGGAAACTTGGGCGATACGCAGTATTTT.

The V call is TRBV4-2, the J call TRBJ1-2; possible D gene TRBD1, 6 bases. This CDR3 is 15 amino acids long. Germline V gives CDR1 LGHNA, CDR2 YNFKEQ. V lost 1 base, J lost 4 bases, and 13 bases lay in between. CDR3 coding DNA: TGTGCCAGCAGCCAAGGTTCCGGGACACCCTATGGCTACACCTTC. It translates to CASSQGSGTPYGYTF.

This clonotype was seen repeatedly, ten times or more. The CDR3 DNA follows: TGTGCCTGTACCCCAGGGTCCGCGAACACCGGGGAGCTGTTTTTT. Translated: CACTPGSANTGELFF. The chain carries TRBV30 and TRBJ2-2, with D maybe TRBD1 (5 bases). The CDR3 contains 15 residues. The V gene's germline CDR1 is GTSNPN and CDR2 SVGIG (reference sequence). V shed 6 bases and J shed 0 bases, with 14 bases lying between them.

This clonotype appeared many times. This chain uses TRBV20-1 with TRBJ2-5, with D uncertain. This CDR3 has 15 amino acids. V lost 0 bases and J lost 0, with 11 bases in between. Germline V CDR1 and CDR2: DFQATT, SNEGSKA (reference sequence). The CDR3 bases are TGCAGTGCTAGAGATAGGGTGCTGAACCAAGAGACCCAGTACTTC. It encodes CSARDRVLNQETQYF.

The chain couples TRBV5-4 to TRBJ2-3; D is uncertain. V was clipped by 4 bases and J by 0 bases, with 12 bases between them. This CDR3 has 15 residues. The germline V gene encodes CDR1 SGHNT and CDR2 YYREEE (reference sequence). CDR3 coding DNA: TGTGCCAGCAGCCCCAGTGGTATTAGCACAGATACGCAGTATTTT. This gives the protein CASSPSGISTDTQYF.

This clonotype has just a few counts. The J gene is TRBJ1-1, the V gene TRBV2; 7 nucleotides match TRBD1. Germline V gene sequence: CDR1 SNHLY, CDR2 FYNNEI. V dropped 8 bases and J dropped 4; count of bases not matched to a gene: 10. CDR3 length: 14 residues. The CDR3: CASFPGQVSTEAFF. DNA of the CDR3: TGTGCCAGCTTCCCTGGACAGGTGAGCACTGAAGCTTTCTTT.